This is a list of T cell receptor beta chains from one sample in a study of T cell repertoires in cytomegalovirus infection. These receptors' antigens are unknown. MiXCR, run by TCRdb on the reads, gives a single entry per CDR3 protein. The sample lists 700,000 to 850,000 distinct CDR3 sequences; approximately 32% were seen once. Sequenced here: cultured CD8+ T cells from PBMCs, sampled from culture after CMV antigen stimulation. These receptors were taken from a human donor in good health (CMV status not recorded). Some clones in this sample may be carry-over from other donors' samples. CDR3s include the opening cysteine and the closing phenylalanine or tryptophan. Rows may omit the clone size; those that give it use once, few, many or a size class.

J gene,V gene,clone size,CDR3 protein
TRBJ1-6,TRBV7-8,NA,CASSLARGDPNSPLHF
TRBJ1-2,TRBV18,NA,CASSPRDRGPDGYTF
TRBJ2-1,TRBV27,NA,CASSLTFVGWPYNEQFF
TRBJ2-1,TRBV5-5,many,CASSNPLAGLSYNEQFF
TRBJ1-1,TRBV6-5,NA,CASSDSSGGEPEAFF
TRBJ1-2,TRBV28,NA,CASTHPLGQGNYGYTF
TRBJ2-1,TRBV29-1,NA,CSVEEGELADNEQFF
TRBJ1-3,TRBV27,NA,CASMAGGGNTIYF
TRBJ2-7,TRBV6-5,NA,CASSYLSREGYHEQYF
TRBJ1-5,TRBV12-3/TRBV12-4,few,CASSLHLRGNQPQHF
TRBJ2-1,TRBV29-1,NA,CSVSSPGLGSYNEQFF
TRBJ2-4,TRBV6-1,NA,CASSGDTYLAKNIQYF
TRBJ2-1,TRBV12-3/TRBV12-4,NA,CASTLGGGGTYNEQFF
TRBJ2-3,TRBV19,few,CASSDWLNGTDTQYF
TRBJ1-1,TRBV12-3/TRBV12-4,NA,CASSSTGYTTEAFF
TRBJ1-2,TRBV6-5,NA,CASMGVGTVYGYTF
TRBJ2-7,TRBV7-9,few,CASSLGAGDNEQYF
TRBJ1-2,TRBV7-2,NA,CASIGLESLGLDGYTF
TRBJ2-1,TRBV12-5,NA,CASGFIGSSYNEQFF
TRBJ2-5,TRBV20-1,NA,CIQDMGLETQYF
TRBJ2-1,TRBV4-1,NA,CASSQGPLTEQFF
TRBJ2-5,TRBV27,few,CASSIVGLAEYQETQYF
TRBJ2-5,TRBV7-6,few,CASSPVTGPWETQYF
TRBJ1-6,TRBV7-9,NA,CASSRNGEWGSPLHF
TRBJ2-1,TRBV4-1,once,CASSLHRGKNNEQFF
TRBJ2-2,TRBV6-1,few,CASSWTWTGGITGELFF
TRBJ2-1,TRBV4-1,NA,CASSQDGGTVNEQFF
TRBJ2-3,TRBV12-3/TRBV12-4,NA,CASTDRGTQYF
TRBJ2-7,TRBV27,few,CASSQGTGSSPFYEQYF
TRBJ1-6,TRBV7-2,many,CASSWQTGTSNSPLHF
TRBJ1-2,TRBV6-5,NA,CASSSWDRRHNYGYTF
TRBJ2-5,TRBV5-1,NA,CASSLWGHGTPQETQYF
TRBJ2-2,TRBV24-1,few,CATMTGSASTGELFF
TRBJ2-3,TRBV20-1,NA,CSARDSRVGATDTQYF
TRBJ2-1,TRBV7-9,many,CASSLSSALQQFF
TRBJ2-1,TRBV12-3/TRBV12-4,few,CASSFQTGGEQFF
TRBJ2-7,TRBV20-1,few,CSANSDRGYEQYF
TRBJ2-7,TRBV14,NA,CASSPTTGPPYYEQYF
TRBJ1-2,TRBV20-1,NA,CSARDRGAKGGYTF
TRBJ1-2,TRBV6-5,NA,CASDGPYGYTF
TRBJ1-1,TRBV7-2,many,CASSLSRGANTEAFF
TRBJ1-1,TRBV13,NA,CASSLAGMGTEAFF
TRBJ2-1,TRBV14,NA,CASSLLSGTADNEQFF
TRBJ1-1,TRBV11-1,NA,CASSLKGFVGNTEAFF
TRBJ2-7,TRBV7-6,NA,CASSLIKYEQYF
TRBJ2-1,TRBV4-1,NA,CASSQATDRTLDNEQFF
TRBJ2-2,TRBV12-5,many,CASGFGTDVRTGELFF
TRBJ2-1,TRBV18,few,CASSPPASGGVYNEQFF
TRBJ2-5,TRBV7-9,NA,CASTSPTRAGKETQYF
TRBJ2-1,TRBV7-8,many,CASSLGGTGVDEQFF
TRBJ2-3,TRBV4-1,few,CASSHGTSGGADTQYF
TRBJ1-1,TRBV19,NA,CASRAFLNTEAFF
TRBJ2-3,TRBV7-8,few,CASSLGLAGAHRDTQYF
TRBJ1-2,TRBV6-6,NA,CASGYSTGPNYGYTF
TRBJ2-7,TRBV5-5,NA,CASSLVMWGPFYEQYF
TRBJ1-2,TRBV7-8,many,CASSLALGGLGYGYTF
TRBJ1-3,TRBV6-1,NA,CASTGDDSGNTIYF
TRBJ2-4,TRBV12-3/TRBV12-4,few,CASSLEVAKNIQYF
TRBJ1-5,TRBV6-6,NA,CASRKTGDQPQHF
TRBJ2-7,TRBV5-4,NA,CASSFRDRVFQSSYEQYF